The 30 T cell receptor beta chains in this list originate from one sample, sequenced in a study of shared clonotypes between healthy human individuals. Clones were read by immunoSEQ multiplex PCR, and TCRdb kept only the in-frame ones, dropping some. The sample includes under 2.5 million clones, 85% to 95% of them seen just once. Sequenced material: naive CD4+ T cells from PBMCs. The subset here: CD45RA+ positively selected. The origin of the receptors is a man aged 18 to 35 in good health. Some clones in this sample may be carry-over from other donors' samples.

CDR3 region: CASSWDSLYNEQFF. The CDR3 DNA is TGTGCCAGCAGCTGGGACTCCCTGTACAATGAGCAGTTCTTC. This chain joins TRBV7-9 and TRBJ2-1; D is perhaps TRBD2 (6 bases). V was shortened by 4 bases and J by 4 bases, with 11 bases between the two germline ends. This CDR3 contains 14 residues. Looked up from germline, CDR1 is SEHNR and CDR2 is FQNEAQ (reference sequence).

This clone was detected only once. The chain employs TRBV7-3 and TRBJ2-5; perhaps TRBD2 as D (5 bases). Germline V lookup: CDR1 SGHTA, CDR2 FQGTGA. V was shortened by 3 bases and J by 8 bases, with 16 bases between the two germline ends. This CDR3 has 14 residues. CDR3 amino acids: CASSFGSEASTQYF. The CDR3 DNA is TGTGCCAGCAGCTTTGGATCGGAGGCTTCAACCCAGTACTTC.

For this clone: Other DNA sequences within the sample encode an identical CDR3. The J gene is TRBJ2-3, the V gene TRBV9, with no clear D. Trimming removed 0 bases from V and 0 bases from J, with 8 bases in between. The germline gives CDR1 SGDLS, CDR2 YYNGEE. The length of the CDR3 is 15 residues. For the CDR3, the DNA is TGTGCCAGCAGCGTAGACGGAGTCAGCACAGATACGCAGTATTTT. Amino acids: CASSVDGVSTDTQYF.

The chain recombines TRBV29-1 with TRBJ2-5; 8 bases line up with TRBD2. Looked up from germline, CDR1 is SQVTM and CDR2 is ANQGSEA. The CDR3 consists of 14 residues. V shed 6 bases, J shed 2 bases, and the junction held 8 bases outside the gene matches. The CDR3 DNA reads TGCAGCGTCGCACAGACTAGCGCTCAAGAGACCCAGTACTTC. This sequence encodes CSVAQTSAQETQYF.

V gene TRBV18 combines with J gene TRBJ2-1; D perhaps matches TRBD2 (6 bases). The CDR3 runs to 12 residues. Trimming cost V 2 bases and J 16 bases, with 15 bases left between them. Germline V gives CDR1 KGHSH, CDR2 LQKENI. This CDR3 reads CASSPGWTMPFF. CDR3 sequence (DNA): TGTGCCAGCTCACCAGGTTGGACTATGCCCTTCTTC.

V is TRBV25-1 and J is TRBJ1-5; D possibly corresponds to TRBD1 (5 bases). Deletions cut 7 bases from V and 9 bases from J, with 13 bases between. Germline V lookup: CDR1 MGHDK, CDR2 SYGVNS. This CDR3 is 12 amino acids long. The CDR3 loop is CASMDIRAPQHF. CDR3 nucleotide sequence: TGTGCCAGCATGGACATTCGGGCGCCCCAGCATTTT.

The CDR3 loop is CASSRKGLRDRSYEQYF. The CDR3 region has the DNA TGTGCCAGCAGTCGCAAGGGGCTCCGGGACAGATCCTACGAGCAGTACTTC. J is TRBJ2-7 and V is TRBV28; the match to TRBD1 covers 7 bases. The V gene's germline CDR1 is MDHEN and CDR2 SYDVKM. The CDR3 sequence is 17 residues long. After removal of 5 bases from V and 1 base from J, the junction contained 14 bases not matched to a gene.

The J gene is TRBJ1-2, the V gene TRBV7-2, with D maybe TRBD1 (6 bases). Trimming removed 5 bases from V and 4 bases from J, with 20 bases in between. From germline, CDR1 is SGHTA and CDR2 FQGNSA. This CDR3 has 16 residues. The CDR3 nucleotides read TGTGCCAGCAGCCGACTAGGGACACCAACTATCTATGGCTACACCTTC. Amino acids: CASSRLGTPTIYGYTF.

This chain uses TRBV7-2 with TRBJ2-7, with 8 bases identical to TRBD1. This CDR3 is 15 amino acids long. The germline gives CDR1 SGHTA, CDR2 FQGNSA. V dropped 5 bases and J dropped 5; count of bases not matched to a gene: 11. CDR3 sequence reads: CASSSLGQGWDEQYF. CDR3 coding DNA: TGTGCCAGCAGCAGTCTAGGACAGGGCTGGGACGAGCAGTACTTC.

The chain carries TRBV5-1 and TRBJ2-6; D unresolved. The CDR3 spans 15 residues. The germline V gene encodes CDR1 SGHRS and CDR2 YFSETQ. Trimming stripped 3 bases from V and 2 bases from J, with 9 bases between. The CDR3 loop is CASSSAEAGANVLTF. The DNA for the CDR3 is TGCGCCAGCAGCTCGGCTGAGGCTGGGGCCAACGTCCTGACTTTC.

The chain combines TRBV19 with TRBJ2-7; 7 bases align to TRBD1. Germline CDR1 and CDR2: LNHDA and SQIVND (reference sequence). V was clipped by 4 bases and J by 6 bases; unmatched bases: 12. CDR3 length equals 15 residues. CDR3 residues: CASSKVGDRASEQYF. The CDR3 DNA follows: TGTGCCAGTAGTAAGGTAGGAGACAGGGCTAGCGAGCAGTACTTC.

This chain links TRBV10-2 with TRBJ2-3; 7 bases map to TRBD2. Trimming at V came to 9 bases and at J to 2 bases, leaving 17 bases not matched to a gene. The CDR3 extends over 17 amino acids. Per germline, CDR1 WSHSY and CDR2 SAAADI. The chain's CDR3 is CARRPGFGGGVTDTQYF. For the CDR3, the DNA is TGCGCCAGGAGACCAGGGTTTGGGGGAGGGGTCACAGATACGCAGTATTTT.

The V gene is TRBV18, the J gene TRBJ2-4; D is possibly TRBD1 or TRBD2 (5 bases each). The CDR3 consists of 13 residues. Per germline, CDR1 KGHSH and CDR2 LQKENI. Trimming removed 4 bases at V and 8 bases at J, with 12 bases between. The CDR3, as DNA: TGTGCCAGCTCACTTTCCCGGGACGACATTCAGTACTTC. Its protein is CASSLSRDDIQYF.

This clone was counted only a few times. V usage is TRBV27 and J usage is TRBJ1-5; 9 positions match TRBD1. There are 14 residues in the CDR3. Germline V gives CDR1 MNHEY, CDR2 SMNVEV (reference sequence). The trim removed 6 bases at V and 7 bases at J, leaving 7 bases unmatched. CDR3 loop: CASRTGGGRQPQHF. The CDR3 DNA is TGTGCCAGCAGGACAGGGGGTGGTAGGCAGCCCCAGCATTTT.

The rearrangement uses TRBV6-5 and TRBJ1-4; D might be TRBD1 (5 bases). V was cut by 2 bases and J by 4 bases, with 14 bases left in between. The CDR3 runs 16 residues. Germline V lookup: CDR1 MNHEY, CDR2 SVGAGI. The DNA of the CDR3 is TGTGCCAGCAGTTACACGGGGCAGACAGTTAATGAAAAACTGTTTTTT. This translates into CASSYTGQTVNEKLFF.

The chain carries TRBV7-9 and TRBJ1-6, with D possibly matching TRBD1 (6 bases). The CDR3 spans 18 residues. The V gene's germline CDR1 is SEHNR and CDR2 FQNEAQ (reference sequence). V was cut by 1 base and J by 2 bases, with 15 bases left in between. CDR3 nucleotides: TGTGCCAGCAGCTTAGTGGGGCAGGGGAGTCCCTATAATTCACCCCTCCACTTT. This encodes CASSLVGQGSPYNSPLHF.

The CDR3 nucleotides are TGTGCCAGCAGTTTAACCCGGACAGGGAATAATGAGCAGTTCTTC. Its translation is CASSLTRTGNNEQFF. The chain recombines TRBV28 with TRBJ2-1, with 8 positions matching TRBD1. Germline CDR1 reads MDHEN; CDR2 reads SYDVKM. The CDR3 contains 15 residues. Trimming removed 2 bases from V and 7 bases from J; junction bases left unmatched: 7.

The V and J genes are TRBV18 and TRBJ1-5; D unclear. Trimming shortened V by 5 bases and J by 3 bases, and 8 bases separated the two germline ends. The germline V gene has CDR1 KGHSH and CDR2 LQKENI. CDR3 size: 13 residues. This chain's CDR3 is CASSTEYNQPQHF. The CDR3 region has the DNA TGTGCCAGCTCAACTGAATACAATCAGCCCCAGCATTTT.

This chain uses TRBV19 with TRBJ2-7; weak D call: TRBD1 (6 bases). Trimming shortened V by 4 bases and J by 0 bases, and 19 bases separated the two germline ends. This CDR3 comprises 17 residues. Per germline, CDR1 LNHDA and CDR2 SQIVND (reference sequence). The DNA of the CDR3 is TGTGCCAGTAGTACTGGGCGTGCAGGGGAGAGCTCCTACGAGCAGTACTTC. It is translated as CASSTGRAGESSYEQYF.

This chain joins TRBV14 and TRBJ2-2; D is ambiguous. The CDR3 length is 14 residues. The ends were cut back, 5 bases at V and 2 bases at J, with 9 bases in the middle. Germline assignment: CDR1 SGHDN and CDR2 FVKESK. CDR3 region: CASSGLLNTGELFF. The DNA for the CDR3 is TGTGCCAGCAGCGGGCTGCTAAACACCGGGGAGCTGTTTTTT.

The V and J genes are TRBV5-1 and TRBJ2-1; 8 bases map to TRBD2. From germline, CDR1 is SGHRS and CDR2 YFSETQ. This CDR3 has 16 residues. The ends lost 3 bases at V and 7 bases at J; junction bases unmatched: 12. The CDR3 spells CASSSAGAGDKNEQFF. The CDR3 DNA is TGCGCCAGCAGCTCCGCGGGAGCGGGAGATAAAAATGAGCAGTTCTTC.

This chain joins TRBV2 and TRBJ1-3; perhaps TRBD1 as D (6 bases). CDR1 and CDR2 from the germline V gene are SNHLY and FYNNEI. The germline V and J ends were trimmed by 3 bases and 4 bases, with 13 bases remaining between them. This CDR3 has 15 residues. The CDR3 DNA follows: TGTGCCAGCAGTGACTACAGGGAGGCCGGAAACACCATATATTTT. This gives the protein CASSDYREAGNTIYF.

CDR3 protein: CASSAPRVMNTEAFF. The CDR3, as DNA: TGTGCCAGCAGCGCACCCAGGGTGATGAACACTGAAGCTTTCTTT. The chain joins TRBV28 to TRBJ1-1; maybe TRBD1 (5 bases). Trimming took 6 bases from V and 0 from J, leaving 14 bases between them. The CDR3 has 15 amino acids. CDR1 is MDHEN and CDR2 is SYDVKM in the germline V gene.

Here the CDR3 DNA reads TGTGCCAGCAGCCGCGGACTAGCGGGAATCTACGAGCAGTACTTC. Its translation: CASSRGLAGIYEQYF. J is TRBJ2-7 and V is TRBV7-9, with 12 bases identical to TRBD2. The V and J ends lost 5 bases and 3 bases, in that order; junction bases with no gene match: 5. CDR1 is SEHNR, CDR2 FQNEAQ, per germline (reference sequence). The CDR3 has 15 residues.

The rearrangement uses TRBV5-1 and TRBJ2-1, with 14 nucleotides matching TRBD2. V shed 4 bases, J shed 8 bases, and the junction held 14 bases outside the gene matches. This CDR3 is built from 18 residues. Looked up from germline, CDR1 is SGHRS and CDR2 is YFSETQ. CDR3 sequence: CASSTGTAGTSGSYEQFF. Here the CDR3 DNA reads TGCGCCAGCAGCACCGGGACAGCCGGGACTAGCGGGAGTTATGAGCAGTTCTTC.

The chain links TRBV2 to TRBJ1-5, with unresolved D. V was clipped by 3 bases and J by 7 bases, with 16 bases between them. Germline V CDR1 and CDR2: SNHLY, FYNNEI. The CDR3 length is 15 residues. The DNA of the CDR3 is TGTGCCAGCAGTGATTTCGGACCAACCGGGCAGCCCCAGCATTTT. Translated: CASSDFGPTGQPQHF.

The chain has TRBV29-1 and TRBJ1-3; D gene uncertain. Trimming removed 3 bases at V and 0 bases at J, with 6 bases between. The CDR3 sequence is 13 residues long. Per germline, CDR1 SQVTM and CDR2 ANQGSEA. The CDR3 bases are TGCAGCGTTGACACCAACTCTGGAAACACCATATATTTT. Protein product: CSVDTNSGNTIYF.

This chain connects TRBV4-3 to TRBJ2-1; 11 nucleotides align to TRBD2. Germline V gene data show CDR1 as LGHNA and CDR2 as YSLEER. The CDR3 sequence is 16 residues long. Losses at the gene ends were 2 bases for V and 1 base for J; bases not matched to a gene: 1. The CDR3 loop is CASSQTSGSSYNEQFF. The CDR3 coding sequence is TGCGCCAGCAGCCAAACTAGCGGGAGTTCCTACAATGAGCAGTTCTTC.

In DNA, the CDR3 is TGTGCCAGCAAATCCAGGGACTATGGCTACACCTTC. Protein: CASKSRDYGYTF. The J gene is TRBJ1-2, the V gene TRBV6-5; possible D gene TRBD1, 5 bases. V dropped 7 bases and J dropped 3 bases, with 9 bases sitting between them. The CDR3 consists of 12 residues. CDR1 MNHEY and CDR2 SVGAGI come from the germline V gene.

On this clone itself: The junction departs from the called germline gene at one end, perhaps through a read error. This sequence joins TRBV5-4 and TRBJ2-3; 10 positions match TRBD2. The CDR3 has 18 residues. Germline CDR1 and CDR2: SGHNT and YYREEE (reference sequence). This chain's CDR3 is CASSFSSSASGSKDTQYF. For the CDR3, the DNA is TGTGCCAGCAGCTTTTCTTCTTCGGCTAGCGGGAGCAAAGATACGCAGTATTTT.